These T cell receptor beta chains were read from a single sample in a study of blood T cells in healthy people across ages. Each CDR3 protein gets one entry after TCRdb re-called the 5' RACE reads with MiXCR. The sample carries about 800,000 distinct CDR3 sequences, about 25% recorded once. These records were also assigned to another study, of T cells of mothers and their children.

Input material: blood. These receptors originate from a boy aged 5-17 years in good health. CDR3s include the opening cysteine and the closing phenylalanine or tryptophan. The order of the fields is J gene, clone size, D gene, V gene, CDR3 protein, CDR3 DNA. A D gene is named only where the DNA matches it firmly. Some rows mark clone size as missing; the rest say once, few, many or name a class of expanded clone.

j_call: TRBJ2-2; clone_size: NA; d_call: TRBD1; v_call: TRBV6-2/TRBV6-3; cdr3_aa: CASSLGTGAEGELFF; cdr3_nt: TGTGCCAGCAGTCTCGGGACAGGGGCTGAAGGGGAGCTGTTTTTT
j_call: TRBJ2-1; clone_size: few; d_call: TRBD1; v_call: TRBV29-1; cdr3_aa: CSVEGDRANEQFF; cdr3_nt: TGCAGCGTTGAAGGGGACAGGGCGAATGAGCAGTTCTTC
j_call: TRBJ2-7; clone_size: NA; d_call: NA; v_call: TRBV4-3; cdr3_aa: CASSQRAGAREQCF; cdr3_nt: TGCGCCAGCAGCCAAAGGGCAGGGGCCCGGGAGCAGTGCTTC
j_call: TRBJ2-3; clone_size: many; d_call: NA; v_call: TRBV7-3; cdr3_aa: CASSQRPGTSTDTQYF; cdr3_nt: TGTGCCAGCAGCCAGAGACCCGGGACTAGCACAGATACGCAGTATTTT
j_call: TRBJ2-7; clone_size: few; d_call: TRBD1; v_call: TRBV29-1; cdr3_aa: CSVEVQGALGYEQYF; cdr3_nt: TGCAGCGTTGAAGTACAGGGGGCCCTTGGCTACGAGCAGTACTTC
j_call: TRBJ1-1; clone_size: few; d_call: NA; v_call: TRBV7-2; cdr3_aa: CASSTPLLLGVNTEAFF; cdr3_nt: TGTGCCAGCAGCACGCCTCTACTACTCGGGGTGAACACTGAAGCTTTCTTT
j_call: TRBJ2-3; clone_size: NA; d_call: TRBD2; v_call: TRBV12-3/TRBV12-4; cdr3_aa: CASSFGGGGAADTEYF; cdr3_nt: TGTGCCAGCAGTTTCGGAGGCGGGGGGGCAGCAGATACGGAGTATTTT
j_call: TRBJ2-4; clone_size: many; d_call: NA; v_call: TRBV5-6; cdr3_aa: CASSSPPWDIAKNIQYF; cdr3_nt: TGTGCCAGCAGCTCCCCCCCGTGGGATATAGCCAAAAACATTCAGTACTTC
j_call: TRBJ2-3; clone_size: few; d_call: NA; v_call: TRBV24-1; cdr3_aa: CATSHPEGTDTQYF; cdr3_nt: TGTGCCACCAGCCATCCGGAGGGCACAGATACGCAGTATTTT
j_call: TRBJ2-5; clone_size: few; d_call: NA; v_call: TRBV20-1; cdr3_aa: CSARDLTRGDQETQYF; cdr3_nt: TGCAGTGCTAGAGATTTAACTAGGGGGGATCAAGAGACCCAGTACTTC
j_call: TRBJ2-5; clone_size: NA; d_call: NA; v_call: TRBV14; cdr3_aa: CASSQERNGGETQYF; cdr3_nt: TGTGCCAGCAGCCAAGAAAGAAACGGGGGAGAGACCCAGTACTTC
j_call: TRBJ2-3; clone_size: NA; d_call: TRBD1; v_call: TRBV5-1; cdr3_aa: CASSPSGTGPLF; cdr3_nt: TGCGCCAGCAGCCCCTCCGGGACAGGGCCACTTTTT
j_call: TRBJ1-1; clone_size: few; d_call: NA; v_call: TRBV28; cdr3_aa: CASTGTEAFF; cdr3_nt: TGTGCCAGCACGGGGACTGAAGCTTTCTTT
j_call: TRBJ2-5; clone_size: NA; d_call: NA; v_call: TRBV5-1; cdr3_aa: CASSNREETQYF; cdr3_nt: TGCGCCAGCAGTAACAGGGAAGAGACCCAGTACTTC
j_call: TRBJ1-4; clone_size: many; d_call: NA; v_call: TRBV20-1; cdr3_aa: CSARDASREKLFF; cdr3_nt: TGCAGTGCTAGGGACGCCTCGAGAGAAAAACTGTTTTTT
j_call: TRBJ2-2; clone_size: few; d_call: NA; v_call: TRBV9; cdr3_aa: CASSANPWEGGPNTGELFF; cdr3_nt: TGTGCCAGCAGCGCCAATCCCTGGGAAGGAGGACCGAACACCGGGGAGCTGTTTTTT
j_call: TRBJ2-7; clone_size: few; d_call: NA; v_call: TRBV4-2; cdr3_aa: CASSQEWLNYEQYF; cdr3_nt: TGTGCCAGCAGCCAAGAATGGCTAAACTACGAGCAGTACTTC
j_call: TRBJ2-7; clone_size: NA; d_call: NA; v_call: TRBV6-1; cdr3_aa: CASSTRTGVVSYEQYF; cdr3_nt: TGTGCCAGCAGCACCCGTACGGGGGTGGTCTCCTACGAGCAGTACTTC
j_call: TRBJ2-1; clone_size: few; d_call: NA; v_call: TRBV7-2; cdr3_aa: CASSVSGSYNEQFF; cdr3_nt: TGTGCCAGCAGTGTCTCGGGGTCCTACAATGAGCAGTTCTTC
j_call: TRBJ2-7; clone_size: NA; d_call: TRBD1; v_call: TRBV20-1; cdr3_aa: CSAALGQATYEQYF; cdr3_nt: TGCAGTGCCGCCCTGGGACAGGCCACCTACGAGCAGTACTTC
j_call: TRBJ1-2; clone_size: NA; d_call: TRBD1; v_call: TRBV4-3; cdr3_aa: CASSQVDRGENGYTF; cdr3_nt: TGCGCCAGCAGCCAAGTAGACAGGGGAGAGAATGGCTACACCTTC
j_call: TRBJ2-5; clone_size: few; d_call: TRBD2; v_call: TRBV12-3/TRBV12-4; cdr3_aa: CASSWGLAWGGGYQETQYF; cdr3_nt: TGTGCCAGCAGTTGGGGACTAGCGTGGGGTGGGGGGTACCAAGAGACCCAGTACTTC
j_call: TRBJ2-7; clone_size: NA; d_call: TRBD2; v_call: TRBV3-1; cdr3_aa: CASRPSGGYSYEQYF; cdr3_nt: TGTGCCAGCCGACCTAGCGGGGGGTACTCCTACGAGCAGTACTTC
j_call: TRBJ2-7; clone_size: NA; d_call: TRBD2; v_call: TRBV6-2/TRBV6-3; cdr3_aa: CASTGTSGSRYEQYF; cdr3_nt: TGTGCCAGCACCGGGACTAGCGGGAGTAGGTACGAGCAGTACTTC
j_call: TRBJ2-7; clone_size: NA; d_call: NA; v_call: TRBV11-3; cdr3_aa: CASSQAWTRASYEQYF; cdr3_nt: TGTGCCAGCAGCCAAGCTTGGACACGAGCCTCCTACGAGCAGTACTTC
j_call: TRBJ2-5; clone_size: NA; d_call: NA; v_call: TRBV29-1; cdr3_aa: CSVETGVGSRGKGTQYF; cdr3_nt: TGCAGCGTTGAAACTGGTGTTGGGTCAAGGGGGAAAGGGACCCAGTACTTC
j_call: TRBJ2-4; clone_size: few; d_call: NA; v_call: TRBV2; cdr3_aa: CASSEMMEGITKNIQYF; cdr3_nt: TGTGCCAGCAGTGAAATGATGGAGGGGATAACCAAAAACATTCAGTACTTC
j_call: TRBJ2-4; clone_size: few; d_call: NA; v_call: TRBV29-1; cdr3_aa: CSVELLTSGPKNIQYF; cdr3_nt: TGCAGCGTTGAATTACTAACCAGCGGGCCTAAAAACATTCAGTACTTC
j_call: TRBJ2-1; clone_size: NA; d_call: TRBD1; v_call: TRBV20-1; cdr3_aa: CSAQGDSSGIPNEQFF; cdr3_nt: TGCAGTGCGCAGGGGGATAGTTCGGGCATACCCAATGAGCAGTTCTTC
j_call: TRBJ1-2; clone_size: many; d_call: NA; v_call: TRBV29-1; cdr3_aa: CSVEAWTSGQGLRSYGYTF; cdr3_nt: TGCAGCGTTGAAGCATGGACGTCCGGGCAGGGCTTAAGGAGCTATGGCTACACCTTC
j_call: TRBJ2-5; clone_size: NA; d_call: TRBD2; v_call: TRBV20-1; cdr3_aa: CSARRTSGSRETQYF; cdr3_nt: TGCAGTGCTAGGCGGACTAGCGGGAGTAGAGAGACCCAGTACTTC
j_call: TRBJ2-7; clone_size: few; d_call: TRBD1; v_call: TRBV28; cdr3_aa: CASSHPPGDRGYRPGQYF; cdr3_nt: TGTGCCAGCAGCCACCCACCCGGCGACAGGGGCTACCGGCCAGGGCAGTACTTC
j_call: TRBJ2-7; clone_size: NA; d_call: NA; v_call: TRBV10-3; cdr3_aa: CAISDPGYSYEQYF; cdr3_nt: TGTGCCATCAGTGATCCGGGTTACTCCTACGAGCAGTACTTC
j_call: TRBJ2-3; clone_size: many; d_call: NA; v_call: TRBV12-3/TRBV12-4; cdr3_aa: CASSFRSTDTQYF; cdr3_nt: TGTGCCAGCAGTTTCAGGAGCACAGATACGCAGTATTTT
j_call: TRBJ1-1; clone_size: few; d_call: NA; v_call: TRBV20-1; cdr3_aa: CSANGRGVNTEAFF; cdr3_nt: TGCAGTGCTAACGGGCGGGGCGTGAACACTGAAGCTTTCTTT
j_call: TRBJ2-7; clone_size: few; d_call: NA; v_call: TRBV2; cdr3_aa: CASSEGREDYEQYF; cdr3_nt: TGTGCCAGCAGTGAAGGTAGGGAGGATTACGAGCAGTACTTC
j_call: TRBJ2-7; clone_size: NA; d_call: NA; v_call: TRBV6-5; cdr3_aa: CASSYSMSGREQYF; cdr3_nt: TGTGCCAGCAGTTACTCGATGTCAGGTCGCGAGCAGTACTTC
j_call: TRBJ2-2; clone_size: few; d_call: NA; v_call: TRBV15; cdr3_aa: CATRETGSNTGELFF; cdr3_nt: TGTGCCACCAGAGAGACAGGATCCAACACCGGGGAGCTGTTTTTT
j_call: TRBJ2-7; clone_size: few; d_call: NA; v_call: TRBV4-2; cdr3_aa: CASSQDIRDEQYF; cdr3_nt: TGTGCCAGCAGCCAAGATATCCGGGACGAGCAGTACTTC
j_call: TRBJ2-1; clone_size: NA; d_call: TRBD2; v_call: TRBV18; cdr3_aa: CASSPGLAGDNEQFF; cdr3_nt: TGTGCCAGCTCACCGGGACTAGCGGGAGACAATGAGCAGTTCTTC
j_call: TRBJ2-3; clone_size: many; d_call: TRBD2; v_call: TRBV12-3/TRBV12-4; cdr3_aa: CASSQLAGGTDTQYF; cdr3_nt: TGTGCCAGCAGCCAACTAGCGGGGGGCACAGATACGCAGTATTTT
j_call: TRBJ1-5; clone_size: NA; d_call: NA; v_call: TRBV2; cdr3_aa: CASSAGLSNQPQHF; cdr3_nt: TGTGCCAGCAGTGCAGGCCTTAGCAATCAGCCCCAGCATTTT
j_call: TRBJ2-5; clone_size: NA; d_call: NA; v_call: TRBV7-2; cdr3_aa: CASSWLGETQYF; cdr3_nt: TGTGCCAGCAGCTGGCTGGGGGAGACCCAGTACTTC
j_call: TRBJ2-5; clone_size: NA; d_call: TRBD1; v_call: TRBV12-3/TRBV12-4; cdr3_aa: CASSQWDRQETQYF; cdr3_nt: TGTGCCAGCAGCCAATGGGACAGACAAGAGACCCAGTACTTC
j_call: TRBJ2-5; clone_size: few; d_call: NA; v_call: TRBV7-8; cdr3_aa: CASSPPGEAARGTQYF; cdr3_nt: TGTGCCAGCAGCCCTCCGGGGGAGGCGGCGAGAGGGACCCAGTACTTC
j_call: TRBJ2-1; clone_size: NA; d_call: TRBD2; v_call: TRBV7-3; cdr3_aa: CASNRGLAVYNEQFF; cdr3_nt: TGTGCCAGCAACCGGGGACTAGCAGTCTACAATGAGCAGTTCTTC
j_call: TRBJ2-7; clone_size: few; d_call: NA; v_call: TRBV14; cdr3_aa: CASSQVTGRTYEQYF; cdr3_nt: TGTGCCAGCAGCCAAGTAACAGGGAGGACGTACGAGCAGTACTTC
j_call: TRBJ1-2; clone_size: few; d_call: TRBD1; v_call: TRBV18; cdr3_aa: CASSPRNLGGSYGYTF; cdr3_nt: TGTGCCAGCTCACCGAGAAACTTAGGGGGCTCATATGGCTACACCTTC
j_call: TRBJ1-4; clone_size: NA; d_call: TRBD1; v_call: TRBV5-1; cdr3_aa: CASSTYRGQYEKLFF; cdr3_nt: TGCGCCAGCAGCACCTACAGGGGGCAATATGAAAAACTGTTTTTT
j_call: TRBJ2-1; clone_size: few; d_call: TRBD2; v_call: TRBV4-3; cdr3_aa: CASSQDSVPSGVRNEQFF; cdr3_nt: TGCGCCAGCAGCCAAGATTCGGTCCCTAGCGGGGTCAGGAATGAGCAGTTCTTC
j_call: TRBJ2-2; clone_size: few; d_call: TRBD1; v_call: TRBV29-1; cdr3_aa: CSVGGTARELFF; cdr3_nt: TGCAGCGTTGGAGGGACAGCCCGGGAGCTGTTTTTT
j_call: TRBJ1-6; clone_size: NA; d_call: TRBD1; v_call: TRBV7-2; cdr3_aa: CASTRTGWNSPLHF; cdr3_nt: TGTGCCAGCACCCGGACAGGGTGGAATTCACCCCTCCACTTT